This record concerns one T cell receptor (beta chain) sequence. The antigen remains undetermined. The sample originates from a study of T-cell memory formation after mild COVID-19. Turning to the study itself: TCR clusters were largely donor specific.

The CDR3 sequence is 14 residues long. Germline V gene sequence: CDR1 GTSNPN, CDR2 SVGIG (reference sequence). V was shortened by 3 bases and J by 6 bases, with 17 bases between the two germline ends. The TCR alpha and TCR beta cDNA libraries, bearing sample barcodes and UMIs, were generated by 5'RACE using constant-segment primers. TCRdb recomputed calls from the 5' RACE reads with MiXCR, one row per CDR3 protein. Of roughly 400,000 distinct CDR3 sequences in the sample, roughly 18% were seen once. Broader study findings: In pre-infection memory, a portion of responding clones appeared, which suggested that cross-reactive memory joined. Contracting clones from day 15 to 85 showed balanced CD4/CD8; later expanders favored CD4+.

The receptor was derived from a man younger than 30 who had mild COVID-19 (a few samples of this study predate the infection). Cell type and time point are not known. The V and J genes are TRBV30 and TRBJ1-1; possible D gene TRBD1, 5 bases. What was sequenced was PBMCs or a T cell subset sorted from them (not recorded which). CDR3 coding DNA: TGTGCCTGGAGGAGCCACCTAAGGGGCCCTGAAGCTTTCTTT. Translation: CAWRSHLRGPEAFF.